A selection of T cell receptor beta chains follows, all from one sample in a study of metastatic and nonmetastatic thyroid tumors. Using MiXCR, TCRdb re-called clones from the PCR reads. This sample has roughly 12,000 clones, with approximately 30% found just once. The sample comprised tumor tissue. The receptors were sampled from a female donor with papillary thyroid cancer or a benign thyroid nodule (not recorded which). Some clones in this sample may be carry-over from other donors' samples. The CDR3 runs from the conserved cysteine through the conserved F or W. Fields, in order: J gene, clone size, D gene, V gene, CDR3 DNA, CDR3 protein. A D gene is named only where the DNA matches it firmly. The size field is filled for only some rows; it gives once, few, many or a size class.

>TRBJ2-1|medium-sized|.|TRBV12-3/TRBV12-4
TGTGCCAGCAGTTTTAGGGACGGAGGTTACAATGAGCAGTTCTTC
CASSFRDGGYNEQFF
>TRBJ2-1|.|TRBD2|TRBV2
TGTGCCAGCAGTGAAGGGCTAGCGGGGGGTTACAATGAGCAGTTCTTC
CASSEGLAGGYNEQFF
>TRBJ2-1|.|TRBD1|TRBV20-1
TGCAGTGCTAGAGATCAGGGCAGGGGGCTCTACTACAATGAGCAGTTCTTC
CSARDQGRGLYYNEQFF
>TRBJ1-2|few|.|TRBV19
TGTGCCAGTACCCGGGGGGCAGGCTACACCTTC
CASTRGAGYTF
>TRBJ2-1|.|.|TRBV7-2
TGTGCCAGCAGCTTAGTCGGAGACAGTTCCTTC
CASSLVGDSSF
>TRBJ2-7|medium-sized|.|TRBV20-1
TGCAGTGCTAGAGCCCCCCAGGGCTTCGACGAGCAGTACTTC
CSARAPQGFDEQYF
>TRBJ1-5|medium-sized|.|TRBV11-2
TGTGCCAGCAGCTCCGGGCCGGGCAATCAGCCCCAGCATTTT
CASSSGPGNQPQHF
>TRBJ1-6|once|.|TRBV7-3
TGTGCCAGCAGCTCACCTAAACAGGGATTCAATTCACCCCTCCACTTT
CASSSPKQGFNSPLHF
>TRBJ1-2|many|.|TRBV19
TGTGCCAGTAGCACCAACCAGGGTGTGGGAGGCTACACCTTC
CASSTNQGVGGYTF
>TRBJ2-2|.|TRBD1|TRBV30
TGTGCCCGCGGACAGGGGAATCTTGTCGGGGAGCTGTTTTTT
CARGQGNLVGELFF
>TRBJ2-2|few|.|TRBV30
TGTGCCTGGAGTGTGTTGGGGGCGTTTAGGACCGGGGAGCTGTTTTTT
CAWSVLGAFRTGELFF
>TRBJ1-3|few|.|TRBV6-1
TGTGCCAGCAGTGAACTAGCGGGGGAAGGAAACACCATATATTTT
CASSELAGEGNTIYF
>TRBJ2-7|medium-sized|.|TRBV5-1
TGCGCCAGCAGCTTGGGTTTTGGGAGTTCCGAGCAGTACTTC
CASSLGFGSSEQYF
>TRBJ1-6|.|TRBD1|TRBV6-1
TGTGCCAGCAGTGAACTAGGGGGCCCTTCACCCCTCCACTTT
CASSELGGPSPLHF
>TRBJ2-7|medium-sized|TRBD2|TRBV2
TGTGCCAGCAGTGGGGGAGGGGCCGAGCAGTACTTC
CASSGGGAEQYF
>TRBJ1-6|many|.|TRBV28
TGTGCCAGCACCACCTATGGGGCGGCGGGATCCTATAATTCACCCCTCCACTTC
CASTTYGAAGSYNSPLHF
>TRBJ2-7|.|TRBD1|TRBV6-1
TGTGCCAGCATTGATTTTCGATACGGACAGGGGGCGGGCCACGAGCAGTACTTC
CASIDFRYGQGAGHEQYF
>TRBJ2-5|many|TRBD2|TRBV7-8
TGTGCCAGCAGTTTAGCGTTTAGCGGCCGGGGGGACCAGTACTTC
CASSLAFSGRGDQYF
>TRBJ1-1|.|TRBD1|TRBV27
TGTGCCAGCATAGAAGGGGGCTACCATGACACTGAATCTTTCTTT
CASIEGGYHDTESFF
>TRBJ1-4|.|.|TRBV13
TGTGCCAGCAGCTTAGGACAGTTTAATGAAAAACTGTTTTTT
CASSLGQFNEKLFF
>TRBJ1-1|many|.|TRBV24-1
TGTGCCACCACAGGGTCGGGCACTGAAGCTTTCTTT
CATTGSGTEAFF
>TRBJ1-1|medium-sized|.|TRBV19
TGTGCCAGTAGTATAGGGGTGAAGACAGCGAACACTGAAGCTTTCTTT
CASSIGVKTANTEAFF
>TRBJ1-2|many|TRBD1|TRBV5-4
TGTGCCAGCAGCTCATGGGACAGGGGGCACGGCTATGGCTACACCTTC
CASSSWDRGHGYGYTF
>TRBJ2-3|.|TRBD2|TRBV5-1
TGCGCCAGCAGCTTGGCTAGCGGGAGTGGGTCAGATACGCAGTATTTT
CASSLASGSGSDTQYF
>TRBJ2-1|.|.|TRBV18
TGTGCCAGCTCACCATCCGGCAGGGACCATGAGCAGTTCTTC
CASSPSGRDHEQFF
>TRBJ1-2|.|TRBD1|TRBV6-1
TGTGCCAGCAGTCCCCAGACAGGGGCTACGTTTAACTATGGCTACACCTTC
CASSPQTGATFNYGYTF
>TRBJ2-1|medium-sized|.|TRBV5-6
TGTGCCAGCAGCTTGTATCCAGAATACAATGAGCAGTTCTTC
CASSLYPEYNEQFF
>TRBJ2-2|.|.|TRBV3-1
TGTGCCAGCAGCCCCAGGGCGAACACCGGGGAGCTGTTTTTT
CASSPRANTGELFF
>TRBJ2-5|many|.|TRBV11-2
TGTGCCAGCAGCAGGAGTGGGGGGAACCAAGAGACCCAGTACTTC
CASSRSGGNQETQYF
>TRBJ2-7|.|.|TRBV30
TGTGCCTGGAGTGTATCTAAAGGGATGGTAACCCCAGTCTTC
CAWSVSKGMVTPVF
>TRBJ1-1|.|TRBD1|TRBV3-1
TGTGCCAGCAGCCCGACAGGGTGTGGCACTGAAGCTTTCTTT
CASSPTGCGTEAFF
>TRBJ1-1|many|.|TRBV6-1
TGTGCCAGCAGACCCGACAGGTTATTTCTATCGGACACTGAAGCTTTCTTT
CASRPDRLFLSDTEAFF
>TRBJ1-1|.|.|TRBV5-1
TGCGCCAGCAGCTCCCGGCCCTTGGAAAACACTGAAGCTTTCTTT
CASSSRPLENTEAFF
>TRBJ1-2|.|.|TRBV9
TGTGCCAGCAGCGACCCCCGGGACGGATCGGGGGTCTATGGCTACACCTTC
CASSDPRDGSGVYGYTF
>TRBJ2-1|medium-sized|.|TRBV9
TGTGCCAGCAGCGTAGTTCCGGGAGTGGCCTCCAATGAGCAGTTCTTC
CASSVVPGVASNEQFF
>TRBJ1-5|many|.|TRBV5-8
TGTGCCAGCAGCTTTAATTGGTTGGACAAAGGGCGCAATCAGCCCCAGCATTTT
CASSFNWLDKGRNQPQHF
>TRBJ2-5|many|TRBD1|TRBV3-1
TGTGCCAGCAGCCAAGGTGGAGGACAGGGAAAAGAGACCCAGTACTTC
CASSQGGGQGKETQYF
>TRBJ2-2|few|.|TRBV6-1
TGTGCCAGCAAAGGAGGTTTCACCGGGGAGCTGTTTTTT
CASKGGFTGELFF
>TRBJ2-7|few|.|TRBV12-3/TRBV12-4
TGTGCCAGCAGTTTTCATCAGAGCTCCTACGAGCAGTACTTC
CASSFHQSSYEQYF
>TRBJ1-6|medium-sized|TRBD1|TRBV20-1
TGCAGTGCCAAGGACAGGGTAAATTCACCCCTCCACTTT
CSAKDRVNSPLHF
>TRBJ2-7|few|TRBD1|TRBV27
TGTGCCAGCGCTCCCGTACAGGGGGCGATCTACGAGCAGTACTTC
CASAPVQGAIYEQYF
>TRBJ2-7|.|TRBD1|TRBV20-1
TGTAGTTCTAGAGGGCCAGGGGGCGCGTACGAGCAGTACTTC
CSSRGPGGAYEQYF
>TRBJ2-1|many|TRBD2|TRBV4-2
TGTGCCAGCAGCCCAGGACCGGGAGAAAAGGCTAGCGGGAGTAGTCTTTTCGACAATGAGCAGTTCTTC
CASSPGPGEKASGSSLFDNEQFF